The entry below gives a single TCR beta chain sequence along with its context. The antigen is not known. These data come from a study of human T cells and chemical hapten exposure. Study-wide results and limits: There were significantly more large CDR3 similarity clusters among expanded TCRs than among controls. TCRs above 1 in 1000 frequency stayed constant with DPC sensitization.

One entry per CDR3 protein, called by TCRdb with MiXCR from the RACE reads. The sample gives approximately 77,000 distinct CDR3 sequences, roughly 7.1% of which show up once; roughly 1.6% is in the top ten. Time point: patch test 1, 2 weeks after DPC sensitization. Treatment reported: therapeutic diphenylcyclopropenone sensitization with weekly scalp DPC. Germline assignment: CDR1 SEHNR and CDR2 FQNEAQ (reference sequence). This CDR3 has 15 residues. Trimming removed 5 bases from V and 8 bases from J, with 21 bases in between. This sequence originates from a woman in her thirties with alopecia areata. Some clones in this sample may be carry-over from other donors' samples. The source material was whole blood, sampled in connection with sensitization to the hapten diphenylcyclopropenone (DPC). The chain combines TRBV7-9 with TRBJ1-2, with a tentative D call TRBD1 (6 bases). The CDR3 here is CASSPPGTPESGYTF. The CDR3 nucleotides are TGTGCCAGCAGCCCCCCAGGGACACCGGAAAGCGGCTACACCTTC.